This T cell receptor (beta chain) originates from a study of shared clonotypes between healthy human individuals. Study-level information: Donors, aged 18 to 49, were a couple of women and a few men.

Several immunoSEQ plates held equal portions of the genomic DNA taken from each subset. In the original processing: From ImmunoSEQ came sequences covering only the junction and carrying no quality scores, so filtering differed. Sequenced by immunoSEQ multiplex PCR; TCRdb stores in-frame clones only, minus some. D and trimming come from the DNA, and the V and J calls and clone size come from that table. The sample has hundreds of thousands of clones; roughly three quarters are singletons. The CDR3 spans 16 residues. V lost 5 bases and J lost 4; bases outside the gene matches: 12. Germline V gives CDR1 MNHEY, CDR2 SMNVEV (reference sequence). This clone was picked up one time.

The receptor was isolated from a woman between 40 and 55 years old in good health. Some clones in this sample may be carry-over from other donors' samples. V and J are TRBV27 and TRBJ2-5, with 8 bases lining up with TRBD1. Sequenced sample: PBMCs. For the CDR3, the DNA is TGTGCCAGCAGTCCCCGGGACAGGCCAGGGTTAGAGACCCAGTACTTC. Protein: CASSPRDRPGLETQYF.